The T cell receptor (beta chain) described here comes from a study of cytomegalovirus exposure and HLA in healthy donors. Germline assignment: CDR1 SGHDT and CDR2 YYEEEE. The CDR3 extends over 16 amino acids. V gave up 4 bases and J gave up 2 bases; unmatched junction bases: 9. PCR used 60 Vbeta primers and 13 Jbeta primers. Assay used: immunoSEQ multiplex PCR; TCRdb lists only in-frame clones, some missing. The table lists 150,000 to 200,000 clones, about four fifths of them singletons, with about 1.6% in the top ten. This clonotype was obtained from a woman aged 45 to 65 in good health and CMV-seronegative. The rearrangement uses TRBV5-6 and TRBJ2-3; the match to TRBD1 covers 8 bases. The source material was PBMCs. The DNA for the CDR3 is TGTGCCAGCAGCCTCAACCGGGACAGGCTCACAGATACGCAGTATTTT. Its translation: CASSLNRDRLTDTQYF.